This TCR beta chain was obtained from a study of OX40 agonist ivuxolimab in advanced cancers. The CDR3 sequence is 12 residues long. The V end lost 0 bases, the J end lost 4 bases, and 7 bases lay between the germline ends. Germline V CDR1 and CDR2: GTSNPN, SVGIG (reference sequence). The assay was immunoSEQ multiplex PCR, and TCRdb's table has in-frame clones only and misses some. The sample yields tens of thousands of clones, 86% seen once. The rearrangement uses TRBV30 and TRBJ2-7; D gene unclear. This receptor was identified in an adult with an advanced solid tumor such as melanoma, head and neck, liver or kidney cancer. The sequenced sample was CD4+ or CD8+ T cells sorted from blood, obtained in a trial of the OX40 agonist ivuxolimab. Here the CDR3 reads CAWSVGLYEQYF. CDR3 sequence (DNA): TGTGCCTGGAGTGTCGGTCTGTACGAGCAGTACTTC.